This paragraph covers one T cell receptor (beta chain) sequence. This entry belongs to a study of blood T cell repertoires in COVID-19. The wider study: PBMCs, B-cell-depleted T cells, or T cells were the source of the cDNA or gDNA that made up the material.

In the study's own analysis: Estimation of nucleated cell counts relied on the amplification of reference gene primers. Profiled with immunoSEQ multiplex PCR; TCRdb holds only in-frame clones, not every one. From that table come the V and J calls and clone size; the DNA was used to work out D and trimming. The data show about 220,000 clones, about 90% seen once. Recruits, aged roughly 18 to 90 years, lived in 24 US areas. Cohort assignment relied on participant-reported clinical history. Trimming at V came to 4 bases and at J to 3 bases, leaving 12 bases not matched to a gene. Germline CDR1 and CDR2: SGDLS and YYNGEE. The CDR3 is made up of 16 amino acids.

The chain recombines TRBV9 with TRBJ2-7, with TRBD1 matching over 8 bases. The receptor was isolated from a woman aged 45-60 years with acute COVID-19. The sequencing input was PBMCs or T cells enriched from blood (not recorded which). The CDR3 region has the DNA TGTGCCAGCAGCCTCCAGGACAGGGCTCATCTCTACGAGCAGTACTTC. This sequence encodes CASSLQDRAHLYEQYF.